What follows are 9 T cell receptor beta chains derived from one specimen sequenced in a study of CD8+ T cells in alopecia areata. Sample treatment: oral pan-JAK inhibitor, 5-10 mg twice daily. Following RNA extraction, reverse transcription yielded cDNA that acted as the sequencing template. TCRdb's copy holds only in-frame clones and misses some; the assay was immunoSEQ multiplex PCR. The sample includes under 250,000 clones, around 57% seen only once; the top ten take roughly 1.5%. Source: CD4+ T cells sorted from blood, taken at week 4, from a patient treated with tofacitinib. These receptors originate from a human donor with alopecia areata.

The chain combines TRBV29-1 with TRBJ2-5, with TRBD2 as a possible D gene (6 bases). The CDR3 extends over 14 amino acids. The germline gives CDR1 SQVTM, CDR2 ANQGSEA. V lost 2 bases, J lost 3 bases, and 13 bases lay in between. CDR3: CSVESSVRKETQYF. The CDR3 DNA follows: TGCAGCGTTGAATCTAGCGTAAGAAAAGAGACCCAGTACTTC.

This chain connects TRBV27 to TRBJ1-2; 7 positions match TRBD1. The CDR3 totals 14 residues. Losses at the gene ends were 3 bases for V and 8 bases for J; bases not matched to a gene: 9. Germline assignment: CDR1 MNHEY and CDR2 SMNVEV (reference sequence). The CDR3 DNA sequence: TGTGCCAGCAGTTTCATCGACAGGGCGGGAGGCTACACCTTC. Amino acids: CASSFIDRAGGYTF.

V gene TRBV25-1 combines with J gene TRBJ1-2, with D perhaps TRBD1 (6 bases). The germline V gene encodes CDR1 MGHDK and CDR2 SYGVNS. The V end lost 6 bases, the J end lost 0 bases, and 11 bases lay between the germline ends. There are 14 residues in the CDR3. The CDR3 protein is CASRAPGANYGYTF. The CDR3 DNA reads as TGTGCCAGCAGGGCCCCAGGGGCTAACTATGGCTACACCTTC.

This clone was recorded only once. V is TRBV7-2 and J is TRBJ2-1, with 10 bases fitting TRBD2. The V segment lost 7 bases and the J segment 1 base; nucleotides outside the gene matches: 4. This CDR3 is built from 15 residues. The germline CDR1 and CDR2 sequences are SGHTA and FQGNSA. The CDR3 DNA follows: TGTGCCAGCACGCTAGCGGGGGTATCCTACAATGAGCAGTTCTTC. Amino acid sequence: CASTLAGVSYNEQFF.

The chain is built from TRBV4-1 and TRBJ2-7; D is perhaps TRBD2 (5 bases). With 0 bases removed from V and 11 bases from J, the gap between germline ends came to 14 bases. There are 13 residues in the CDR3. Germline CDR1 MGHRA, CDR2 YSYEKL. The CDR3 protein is CASSQEVADLEYF. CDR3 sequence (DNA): TGCGCCAGCAGCCAAGAGGTTGCGGACTTGGAGTACTTC.

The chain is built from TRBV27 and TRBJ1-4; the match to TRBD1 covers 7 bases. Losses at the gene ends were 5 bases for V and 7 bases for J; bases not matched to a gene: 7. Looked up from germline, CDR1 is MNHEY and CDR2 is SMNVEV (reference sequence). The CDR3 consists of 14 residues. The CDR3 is CASSQLGGREKLFF. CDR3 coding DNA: TGTGCCAGCAGTCAACTAGGGGGCCGTGAAAAACTGTTTTTT.

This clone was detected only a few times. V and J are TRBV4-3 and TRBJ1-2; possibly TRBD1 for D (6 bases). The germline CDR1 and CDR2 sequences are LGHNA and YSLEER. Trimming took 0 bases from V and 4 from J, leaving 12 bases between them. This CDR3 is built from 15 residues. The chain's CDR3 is CASSQDTRTVYGYTF. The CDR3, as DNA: TGCGCCAGCAGCCAAGATACTCGGACAGTCTATGGCTACACCTTC.

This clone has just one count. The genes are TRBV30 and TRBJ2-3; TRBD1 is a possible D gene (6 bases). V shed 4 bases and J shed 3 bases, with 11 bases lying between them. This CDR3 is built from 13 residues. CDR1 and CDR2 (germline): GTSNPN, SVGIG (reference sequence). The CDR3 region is CAWNQGQTDTQYF. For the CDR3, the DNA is TGTGCCTGGAATCAGGGGCAGACAGATACGCAGTATTTT.

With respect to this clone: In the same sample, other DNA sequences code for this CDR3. CDR3 protein: CASSPQGAEAFF. As DNA, the CDR3 is TGTGCCAGCAGCCCACAGGGAGCTGAAGCTTTCTTT. The genes are TRBV7-2 and TRBJ1-1; tentatively, D is TRBD1 (6 bases). The CDR3 has 12 amino acids. Between the trimmed V and J ends, which lost 5 bases and 6 bases, there was a span of 10 bases. Germline assignment: CDR1 SGHTA and CDR2 FQGNSA.